Here is one T cell receptor (beta chain) with its context. Its antigen target is currently unknown. No base quality information exists; no much larger clone differs at one position. This record belongs to a study of blood T cell repertoires in COVID-19 (dated by TCRdb to about 2020). Notes on the research overall: Collaborator samples came from the United States, Italy and Spain and covered acute and convalescent phases of COVID-19. Subjects who had been exposed to COVID-19, were actively infected with it, or had recovered from it provided the deeply sampled blood TCRbeta repertoires that made up the dataset. Nearly every sample came with metadata listing a de-identified subject ID, COVID-19 status, age in years and sex. Samples were obtained from the ongoing ImmuneRACE study (first 160 participants) and from about 1,300 subjects provided by 6 global collaborators. The repertoires were released in a freely available public database intended as a resource for research on the immune response to SARS-CoV-2. The material from the prospective study consisted of cDNA or gDNA derived from T cells, B-cell-depleted T cells, or PBMCs. Where HLA class I and class II types were available, the types were taken from metadata supplied by the sample provider, not from assay-based typing.

Enrolling through a virtual design, the prospective study's participants ranged in age from roughly 18 to 95 years and lived across some 22 United States geographic areas. To assign participants to cohorts, the prospective study relied on clinical history that participants themselves reported in a screening survey and a study questionnaire. For ImmuneRACE Cohort 3, a participant was defined as recovered based on two consecutive negative NP/OP PCR tests, clearance by a healthcare professional, or resolution of symptoms. Each participant in the prospective study had whole blood, serum and a nasopharyngeal or oropharyngeal swab collected by mobile phlebotomists. Participants in the prospective study had the option to provide additional blood draws and questionnaires over an approximately 2-month period. Before DNA extraction, blood samples from the prospective study were shipped at room temperature or frozen.

What the work shows at the level of the full study, not this receptor alone: Clinical and demographic metadata were provided uncurated, with the amount varying by source and participant.

TCRbeta CDR3 regions were amplified from genomic DNA by means of the immunoSEQ Assay, a bias-controlled multiplex PCR. The study's own analysis went as follows. Nucleated cell counts per sample were estimated from amplification of reference gene primers within the assay. To quantify the absolute abundance of each unique TCRbeta CDR3 rearrangement, sequence reads were collapsed and filtered. For each sample, productive Simpson clonality was calculated as the square root of Simpson's diversity index across productive rearrangements. In its TCRdb copy, this immuneACCESS table keeps in-frame sequences only and misses some clones. Where compared with another copy, unresolved V genes explain less than half of these, and the others have no known cause. V and J calls plus clone size are reproduced from that table; the DNA served to infer D and trimming. The sample yields about 200,000 clones; more than 80% were counted once. In total, the top ten clones hold roughly 8.4% of the sample.

As encoded in the germline V gene (reference sequence), CDR1 is LNHDA while CDR2 is SQIVND. V and J lose 4 bases and 0 bases, and a span of 19 bases separates them. The CDR3 has 18 amino acids, counting the end cysteine and phenylalanine. Only the CDR3 DNA is retained, 54 bases long and in frame from the first base. The sequence is built from TRBV19 and TRBJ1-5; the D gene assignment is ambiguous. Sequencing used PBMCs or T cells enriched from blood (not recorded which). The receptor's source is a woman aged 18-29 years who had recovered from COVID-19. The DNA is TGTGCCAGTAGTACCGGAGGCTCTCTCGCATATAGCAATCAGCCCCAGCATTTT. It encodes CASSTGGSLAYSNQPQHF.